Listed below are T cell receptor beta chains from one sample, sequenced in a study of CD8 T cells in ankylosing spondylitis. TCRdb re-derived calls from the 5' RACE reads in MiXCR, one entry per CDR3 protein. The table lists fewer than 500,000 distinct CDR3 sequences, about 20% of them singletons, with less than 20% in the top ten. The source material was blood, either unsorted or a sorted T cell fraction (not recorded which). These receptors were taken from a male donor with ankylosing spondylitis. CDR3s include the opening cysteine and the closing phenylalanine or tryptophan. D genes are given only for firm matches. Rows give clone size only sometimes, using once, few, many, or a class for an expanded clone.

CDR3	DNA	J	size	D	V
CASSIGTGVTGELFF	TGTGCCAGCAGCATAGGGACAGGGGTTACCGGGGAGCTGTTTTTT	TRBJ2-2	.	TRBD1	TRBV7-3
CASSLRPSDEQFF	TGCGCCAGCAGCTTAAGGCCGAGCGATGAGCAGTTCTTC	TRBJ2-1	few	.	TRBV5-1
CSGHEGDGYTF	TGCAGCGGACATGAGGGGGATGGCTACACCTTC	TRBJ1-2	.	.	TRBV29-1
CASSLLAGGSSYEQYF	TGTGCCAGCAGCTTACTGGCGGGAGGTAGCTCCTACGAGCAGTACTTC	TRBJ2-7	few	TRBD2	TRBV7-3
CASSQSGTSGTVGELFF	TGTGCCAGCAGTCAATCCGGGACTAGCGGGACAGTCGGGGAGCTGTTTTTT	TRBJ2-2	.	TRBD2	TRBV28
CASSKELTNTEAFF	TGTGCCAGCAGCAAAGAGTTAACGAACACTGAAGCTTTCTTT	TRBJ1-1	.	.	TRBV27
CASSPMGSTGELFF	TGCGCCAGCAGCCCCATGGGCTCCACCGGGGAGCTGTTTTTT	TRBJ2-2	once	.	TRBV5-1
CGSSQLLAGVDEQYF	TGCGGCAGCAGCCAATTACTAGCGGGAGTAGACGAGCAGTACTTC	TRBJ2-7	.	TRBD2	TRBV4-1
CASSLVAAQETQYF	TGTGCCAGCAGCTTAGTAGCGGCCCAAGAGACCCAGTACTTC	TRBJ2-5	.	.	TRBV7-2
CTGEEGNTIYF	TGCACAGGGGAAGAGGGAAACACCATATATTTT	TRBJ1-3	.	.	TRBV29-1
CASNQAYTEAFF	TGTGCCAGCAACCAGGCCTACACTGAAGCTTTCTTT	TRBJ1-1	.	.	TRBV7-9
CASSRNPPPTGEQYF	TGTGCCAGCAGCCGAAACCCGCCTCCAACAGGAGAGCAGTACTTC	TRBJ2-7	.	.	TRBV7-3
CASSLEGADQPQHF	TGTGCCAGCAGCTTAGAGGGGGCCGATCAGCCCCAGCATTTT	TRBJ1-5	.	TRBD1	TRBV7-9
CASGGPWGANEQFF	TGTGCCAGCGGCGGACCCTGGGGGGCCAATGAGCAGTTCTTC	TRBJ2-1	.	.	TRBV2
CASSLGPGHFTDTQYF	TGTGCCAGCAGCTTAGGCCCGGGACATTTCACAGATACGCAGTATTTT	TRBJ2-3	.	.	TRBV11-2
CASSLPGQSLLSGLQETQYF	TGTGCCAGCAGTTTACCGGGACAGTCCCTTTTGTCGGGCCTCCAAGAGACCCAGTACTTC	TRBJ2-5	few	TRBD1	TRBV28
CSATFGTQYF	TGCAGTGCTACCTTCGGAACGCAGTATTTT	TRBJ2-3	.	.	TRBV20-1
CASSEPTGGGETQYF	TGTGCCAGCAGTGAACCCACCGGAGGCGGTGAGACCCAGTACTTC	TRBJ2-5	.	.	TRBV25-1
CSVGPAGGPGNEQFF	TGCAGCGTTGGGCCAGCGGGAGGGCCGGGTAATGAGCAGTTCTTC	TRBJ2-1	few	TRBD2	TRBV29-1
CASRKQGVSDTQYF	TGTGCCAGCAGAAAACAGGGAGTGTCAGATACGCAGTATTTT	TRBJ2-3	.	.	TRBV6-1
CASSQVSGLSDTQYF	TGCGCCAGCAGCCAAGTTTCGGGGTTGTCAGATACGCAGTATTTT	TRBJ2-3	few	.	TRBV4-1
CASRQPQHF	TGTGCCAGCCGCCAGCCCCAGCATTTT	TRBJ1-5	.	.	TRBV7-6
CASSVRTGPNEKLFF	TGTGCCAGCAGCGTCCGTACAGGCCCTAATGAAAAACTGTTTTTT	TRBJ1-4	.	.	TRBV9
CASSRQVVLTEAFF	TGTGCCAGCAGCCGACAGGTTGTTCTCACTGAAGCTTTCTTT	TRBJ1-1	.	.	TRBV16
CASGGQGSTDTQYF	TGTGCCAGCGGGGGACAGGGAAGCACAGATACGCAGTATTTT	TRBJ2-3	few	TRBD1	TRBV6-1
CASSFGPEETQYF	TGCGCCAGCAGCTTTGGGCCCGAAGAGACCCAGTACTTC	TRBJ2-5	few	.	TRBV5-1
CASSHGITRLVTSTDTQYF	TGTGCCAGCAGCCACGGAATCACTCGACTAGTCACTAGCACAGATACGCAGTATTTT	TRBJ2-3	.	.	TRBV4-2
CASSISNSGANVLTF	TGTGCCAGTAGTATCAGTAACTCTGGGGCCAACGTCCTGACTTTC	TRBJ2-6	.	.	TRBV19
CSVVPDYDTQYF	TGCAGCGTTGTGCCCGATTACGATACGCAGTATTTT	TRBJ2-3	many	.	TRBV29-1
CASSSSDRDNEKQFF	TGCGCCAGCAGCTCTTCGGACAGGGACAATGAAAAGCAGTTCTTC	TRBJ2-1	many	TRBD1	TRBV5-1
CASSAGGGYNEQFF	TGTGCCAGCAGCGCGGGAGGCGGCTACAATGAGCAGTTCTTC	TRBJ2-1	.	TRBD2	TRBV9
CASSSTRNTGRETQYF	TGTGCCAGCAGTTCCACTCGAAATACGGGGAGAGAGACCCAGTACTTC	TRBJ2-5	many	.	TRBV6-5
CATSRPRGGLAVFGEQFF	TGTGCCACCAGCAGACCCCGGGGGGGACTAGCGGTCTTCGGTGAGCAGTTCTTC	TRBJ2-1	few	TRBD2	TRBV15
CASSLAGGLGTEAFF	TGCGCCAGCAGCTTGGCGGGCGGTTTAGGCACTGAAGCTTTCTTT	TRBJ1-1	.	.	TRBV5-1
CAISESLAGGNEQYF	TGTGCCATCAGTGAGTCATTAGCGGGAGGCAACGAGCAGTACTTC	TRBJ2-7	.	TRBD2	TRBV10-3
CASSLAYSSGTSRRETQYF	TGTGCCAGCAGCTTAGCCTATAGCAGCGGGACTAGCCGGCGAGAGACCCAGTACTTC	TRBJ2-5	.	TRBD2	TRBV7-8
CATSRDEDAYEQYF	TGTGCCACCAGCAGAGACGAGGATGCCTACGAGCAGTACTTC	TRBJ2-7	few	.	TRBV15
CATSRDRDHLYEQYF	TGTGCCACCAGCAGAGATCGGGACCACCTCTACGAGCAGTACTTC	TRBJ2-7	few	.	TRBV15